Listed below are T cell receptor beta chains from one sample, sequenced in a study of T cell responses to AZD1222 COVID-19 vaccine. Only in-frame clones appear in the TCRdb table, and some are missing; sequencing was by immunoSEQ multiplex PCR. The sample yields fewer than 85,000 clones, 88% seen once. The sample here was peripheral blood, taken 28 days after the second dose of the MenACWY control vaccine. These TCRs come from an adult who received the MenACWY meningococcal vaccine as a control. Both conserved end residues are part of each CDR3. The D gene is left open where the match is weak. Size values are once, few and many counts, or a class for expanded clones, and some rows have none.

d_call	v_call	j_call	clone_size	cdr3_aa	cdr3_nt
-	TRBV6-5	TRBJ2-7	-	CASSYWRQPAGEQYF	TGTGCCAGCAGTTACTGGAGGCAGCCCGCCGGCGAGCAGTACTTC
-	TRBV10-3	TRBJ2-2	-	CAISSLQGPRTGELFF	TGTGCCATCAGTAGCTTACAGGGTCCTCGCACCGGGGAGCTGTTTTTT
-	TRBV30	TRBJ2-7	-	CAWSEMGAQYF	TGTGCCTGGAGTGAAATGGGGGCGCAGTACTTC
-	TRBV19	TRBJ1-2	-	CASSIDRAYGYTF	TGTGCCAGTAGTATAGATCGGGCCTATGGCTACACCTTC
-	TRBV28	TRBJ1-1	-	CASSFYTEAFF	TGTGCCAGCAGTTTCTACACTGAAGCTTTCTTT
-	TRBV6-5	TRBJ2-5	-	CASSSDPQETQYF	TGTGCCAGCAGTTCTGACCCTCAAGAGACCCAGTACTTC
TRBD1	TRBV28	TRBJ1-2	-	CASRKKGGQNFYGYTF	TGTGCCAGCAGAAAAAAGGGGGGACAGAACTTCTATGGCTACACCTTC
-	TRBV20-1	TRBJ1-4	-	CSVYRGEKLFF	TGCAGTGTTTATCGGGGCGAAAAACTGTTTTTT
-	TRBV9	TRBJ2-3	-	CASSVGAYADTQYF	TGTGCCAGCAGCGTAGGAGCCTACGCAGATACGCAGTATTTT
TRBD1	TRBV6-5	TRBJ1-4	-	CASSNAGTGNEKLFF	TGTGCCAGCAGTAACGCCGGGACAGGGAACGAAAAACTGTTTTTT
-	TRBV5-5	TRBJ2-3	-	CASSWRDVSLGTDTQYF	TGTGCCAGCAGCTGGAGGGATGTGAGTCTTGGGACAGATACGCAGTATTTT
TRBD2	TRBV5-1	TRBJ2-7	-	CASKISGDSYEQYF	TGCGCCAGCAAAATTAGCGGGGACTCCTACGAGCAGTACTTC
-	TRBV23-1	TRBJ1-2	once	CASSQGREDWYGYTF	TGCGCCAGCAGTCAAGGGAGGGAAGATTGGTATGGCTACACCTTC
-	TRBV2	TRBJ1-3	-	CASSSDPGRAIYF	TGTGCCAGCAGCTCGGACCCCGGCAGGGCCATATATTTT
-	TRBV19	TRBJ2-7	-	CASSLGDSYEQYF	TGTGCCAGTAGTCTGGGTGACTCCTACGAGCAGTACTTC
-	TRBV10-3	TRBJ2-2	-	CAISERGWVKGSENTGELFF	TGTGCCATCAGTGAGCGGGGGTGGGTAAAAGGGAGTGAGAACACCGGGGAGCTGTTTTTT
-	TRBV5-8	TRBJ1-3	-	CASSLAGPQYTIYF	TGTGCCAGCAGCTTGGCGGGACCCCAGTACACCATATATTTT
-	TRBV27	TRBJ2-7	-	CASGHRGTDSEQYF	TGTGCCAGCGGACATCGAGGGACTGACTCCGAGCAGTACTTC
-	TRBV3-1/TRBV3-2	TRBJ2-3	-	CASSPQGSTDTQYF	TGTGCCAGCAGCCCGCAGGGTAGCACAGATACGCAGTATTTT
-	TRBV4-3	TRBJ1-2	-	CASSQRVGVYGYTF	TGCGCCAGCAGCCAGCGAGTAGGGGTCTATGGCTACACCTTC
TRBD1	TRBV6-1	TRBJ1-5	-	CASSEVQGNRGSNQPQHF	TGTGCCAGCAGTGAAGTACAGGGGAACAGGGGTAGCAATCAGCCCCAGCATTTT
-	TRBV28	TRBJ2-5	-	CASRGQETQYF	TGTGCCAGCAGGGGGCAAGAGACCCAGTACTTC
-	TRBV19	TRBJ1-3	once	CASRPGSGNTIYF	TGTGCCAGCCGCCCCGGGTCTGGAAACACCATATATTTT
TRBD2	TRBV11-2	TRBJ2-1	-	CASSWPGLVGEQFF	TGTGCCAGCAGCTGGCCGGGACTAGTTGGTGAGCAGTTCTTC
-	TRBV6-4	TRBJ2-7	-	CASCPRGVSYEQYF	TGTGCCAGCTGCCCCAGGGGAGTCTCCTACGAGCAGTACTTC
-	TRBV19	TRBJ2-7	once	CARPPRGLRAYEQYF	TGTGCCAGACCTCCCCGGGGTCTGCGGGCCTACGAGCAGTACTTC
-	TRBV11-2	TRBJ2-7	-	CASSFRVEQYF	TGTGCCAGCAGCTTTAGGGTCGAGCAGTACTTC
-	TRBV19	TRBJ1-1	-	CASLRTEGTEAFF	TGTGCCAGCCTACGGACAGAGGGCACTGAAGCTTTCTTT
-	TRBV19	TRBJ2-7	-	CASSTTSGYLEQYF	TGTGCCAGTAGTACCACATCCGGATACCTCGAGCAGTACTTC
-	TRBV19	TRBJ2-1	-	CASSIAGTDGEQFF	TGTGCCAGTAGTATAGCTGGTACAGACGGTGAGCAGTTCTTC
TRBD1	TRBV19	TRBJ1-2	-	CASSVRDSGIYGYTF	TGTGCCAGTAGTGTCCGGGACAGTGGGATCTATGGCTACACCTTC
-	TRBV7-2	TRBJ1-2	-	CASSLGQSYGYTF	TGTGCCAGCAGCTTAGGACAGAGCTATGGCTACACCTTC
TRBD1	TRBV6-1	TRBJ1-2	-	CASSDTGGSSYGYTF	TGTGCCAGCAGTGATACAGGGGGATCTAGCTATGGCTACACCTTC
TRBD2	TRBV7-3	TRBJ2-7	-	CASSLMGTSGYEQYF	TGTGCCAGCAGCTTAATGGGGACTAGCGGGTACGAGCAGTACTTC
TRBD2	TRBV19	TRBJ2-1	-	CASRNLGGLAGIGSYNEQFF	TGTGCCAGTAGAAATCTAGGCGGACTAGCGGGAATCGGCTCCTACAATGAGCAGTTCTTC
-	TRBV9	TRBJ2-2	-	CASSRAPENTGELFF	TGTGCCAGCTCCAGGGCACCAGAAAACACCGGGGAGCTGTTTTTT
-	TRBV5-1	TRBJ2-7	-	CASSPQGRAQYF	TGCGCCAGCAGCCCGCAGGGGCGAGCGCAGTACTTC
-	TRBV7-9	TRBJ2-5	-	CASSAGRVLETQYF	TGTGCCAGCAGCGCTGGACGTGTGTTGGAGACCCAGTACTTC
-	TRBV6-6	TRBJ1-2	once	CASSYAGTPSYGYTF	TGTGCCAGCAGTTATGCCGGGACACCGTCATATGGCTACACCTTC
-	TRBV28	TRBJ2-5	-	CASSLIRTVETQYF	TGTGCCAGCAGTTTAATTCGGACAGTGGAGACCCAGTACTTC
-	TRBV20-1	TRBJ2-7	-	CSASRDYEQYF	TGCAGTGCTAGTCGTGACTACGAGCAGTACTTC
-	TRBV25-1	TRBJ1-2	-	CASSGTSWGRVF	TGTGCCAGCAGTGGGACCTCATGGGGCAGGGTTTTC
TRBD2	TRBV10-1	TRBJ2-1	-	CASRRLAIDEQFF	TGCGCCAGCAGGAGACTAGCGATAGATGAGCAGTTCTTC
-	TRBV19	TRBJ2-7	-	CASSPQRASSYEQYF	TGTGCCAGTAGTCCCCAGCGGGCGTCTTCCTACGAGCAGTACTTC
-	TRBV5-6	TRBJ2-7	-	CASSFGDGYEQYF	TGTGCCAGCAGCTTCGGAGACGGTTACGAGCAGTACTTC